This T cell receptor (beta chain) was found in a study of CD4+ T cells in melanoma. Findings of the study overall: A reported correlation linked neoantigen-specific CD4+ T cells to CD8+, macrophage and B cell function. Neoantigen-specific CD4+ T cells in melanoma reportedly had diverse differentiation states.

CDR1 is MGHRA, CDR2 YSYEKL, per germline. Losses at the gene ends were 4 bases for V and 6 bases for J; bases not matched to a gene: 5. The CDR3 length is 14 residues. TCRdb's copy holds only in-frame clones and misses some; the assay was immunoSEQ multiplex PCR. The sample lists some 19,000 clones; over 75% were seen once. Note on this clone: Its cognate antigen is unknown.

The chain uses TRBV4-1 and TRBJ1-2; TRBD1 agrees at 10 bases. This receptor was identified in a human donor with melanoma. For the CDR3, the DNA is TGCGCCAGCAGCCCCCGGGACAGGGGCGATGGCTACACCTTC. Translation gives CASSPRDRGDGYTF.